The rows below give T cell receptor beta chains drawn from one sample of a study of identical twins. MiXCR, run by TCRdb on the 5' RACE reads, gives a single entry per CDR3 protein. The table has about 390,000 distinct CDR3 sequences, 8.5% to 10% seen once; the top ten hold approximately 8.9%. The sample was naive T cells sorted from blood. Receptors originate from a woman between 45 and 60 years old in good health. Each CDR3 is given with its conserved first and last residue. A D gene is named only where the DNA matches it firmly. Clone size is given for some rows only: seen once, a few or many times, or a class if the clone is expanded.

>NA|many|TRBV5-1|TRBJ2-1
CASSPGFGNEQFF
TGCGCCAGCAGCCCGGGATTCGGGAATGAGCAGTTCTTC
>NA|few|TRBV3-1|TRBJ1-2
CASSQEGRGYTF
TGTGCCAGCAGCCAAGAAGGCCGGGGCTACACCTTC
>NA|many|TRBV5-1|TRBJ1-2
CASSLEFQKEFGYTF
TGCGCCAGCAGCTTGGAGTTCCAGAAAGAGTTTGGCTACACCTTC
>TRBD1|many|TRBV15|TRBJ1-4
CATSRDRAGQPKKLFF
TGTGCCACCAGCAGAGATAGGGCGGGACAGCCGAAAAAACTGTTTTTT
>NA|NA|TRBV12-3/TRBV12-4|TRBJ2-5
CASSFALRQGRTQYF
TGTGCCAGCAGTTTTGCCCTGAGGCAGGGCCGGACCCAGTACTTC
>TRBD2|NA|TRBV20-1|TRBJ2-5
CSAREPAGGSETQYF
TGCAGTGCTAGAGAGCCAGCGGGAGGGTCAGAGACCCAGTACTTC
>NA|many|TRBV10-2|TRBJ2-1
CASSALGGERLYEQFF
TGCGCCAGCAGTGCCCTAGGGGGGGAGAGGCTGTATGAGCAGTTCTTC
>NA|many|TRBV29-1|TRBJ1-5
CSPPCGRYQPQHF
TGCAGCCCCCCCTGCGGGAGATATCAGCCCCAGCATTTT
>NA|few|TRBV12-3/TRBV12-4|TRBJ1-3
CASSLQGLSGNTIYF
TGTGCCAGCAGTTTACAGGGGCTCTCTGGAAACACCATATATTTT
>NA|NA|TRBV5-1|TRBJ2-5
CASSSSQGETQYF
TGCGCCAGCAGCTCGTCCCAGGGGGAGACCCAGTACTTC
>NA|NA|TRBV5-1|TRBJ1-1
CASSLVEQKNTEAFF
TGCGCCAGCAGCTTGGTAGAACAGAAGAACACTGAAGCTTTCTTT
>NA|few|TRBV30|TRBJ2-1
CAWSVGPNEQFF
TGTGCCTGGAGTGTAGGACCCAATGAGCAGTTCTTC
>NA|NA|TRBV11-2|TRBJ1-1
CASTSWVGTGTEAFF
TGTGCCAGCACCTCTTGGGTGGGGACTGGCACTGAAGCTTTCTTT
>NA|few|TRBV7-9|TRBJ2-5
CASSRAEKETQYF
TGTGCCAGCAGTCGGGCAGAAAAAGAGACCCAGTACTTC
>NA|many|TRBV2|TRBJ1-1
CASTRANTEAFF
TGTGCCAGCACCAGGGCGAACACTGAAGCTTTCTTT
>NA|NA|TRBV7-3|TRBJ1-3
CASSLGNSGNTIYF
TGTGCCAGCAGCTTAGGCAACTCTGGAAACACCATATATTTT
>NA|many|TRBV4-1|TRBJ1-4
CASSPPPGRGEKLFF
TGCGCCAGCAGCCCGCCCCCAGGTCGGGGTGAAAAACTGTTTTTT
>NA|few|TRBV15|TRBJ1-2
CATSRGVVSYGYTF
TGTGCCACCAGCAGGGGGGTCGTCTCCTATGGCTACACCTTC
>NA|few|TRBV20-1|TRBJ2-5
CSATPSQETQYF
TGCAGTGCAACACCGAGCCAAGAGACCCAGTACTTC
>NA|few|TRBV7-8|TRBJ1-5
CASSFWGRNQPQHF
TGTGCCAGCAGCTTCTGGGGACGCAATCAGCCCCAGCATTTT
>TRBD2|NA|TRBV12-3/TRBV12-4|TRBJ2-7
CASRPAGLAGRHYEQYF
TGTGCCAGCAGACCAGCGGGACTAGCGGGTCGCCATTACGAGCAGTACTTC
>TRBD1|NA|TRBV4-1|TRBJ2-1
CASSRTGTGRYNEQFF
TGCGCCAGCAGCCGAACCGGGACAGGCCGCTACAATGAGCAGTTCTTC
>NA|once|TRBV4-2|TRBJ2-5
CASSPVAGETQYF
TGTGCCAGCAGCCCGGTTGCCGGGGAGACCCAGTACTTC
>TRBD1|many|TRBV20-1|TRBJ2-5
CSAPPLHRTGVQETQYF
TGCAGTGCCCCCCCACTGCATAGGACAGGGGTTCAAGAGACCCAGTACTTC
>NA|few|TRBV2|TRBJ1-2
CASRRHPANYGYTF
TGTGCCAGCAGACGACACCCAGCTAACTATGGCTACACCTTC
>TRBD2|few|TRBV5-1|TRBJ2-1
CASSLDLFTSGRYNEQFF
TGCGCCAGCAGCTTGGACCTATTCACTAGCGGGAGGTACAATGAGCAGTTCTTC
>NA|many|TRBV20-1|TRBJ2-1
CSARSGVGEQFF
TGCAGTGCTAGGTCCGGTGTTGGCGAGCAGTTCTTC
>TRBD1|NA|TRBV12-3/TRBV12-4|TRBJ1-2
CASSLLVLDRADGYTF
TGTGCCAGCAGCCTCCTGGTCCTCGACAGGGCGGATGGCTACACCTTC
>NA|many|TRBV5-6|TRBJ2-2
CASSFGPRPRELFF
TGTGCCAGCAGCTTCGGTCCACGGCCCAGGGAGCTGTTTTTT
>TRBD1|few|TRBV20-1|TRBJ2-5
CSASGVPGTDETQYF
TGCAGTGCTAGCGGTGTTCCCGGGACAGATGAGACCCAGTACTTC
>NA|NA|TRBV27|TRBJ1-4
CASSLGRVGEKLFF
TGTGCCAGCAGTTTGGGGCGGGTTGGCGAAAAACTGTTTTTT
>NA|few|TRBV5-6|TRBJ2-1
CASSLGTTNEQFF
TGTGCCAGCAGCTTGGGGACTACTAATGAGCAGTTCTTC
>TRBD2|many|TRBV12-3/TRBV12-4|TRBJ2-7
CASSPGLAGNYEQYF
TGTGCCAGCAGTCCGGGACTAGCGGGGAACTACGAGCAGTACTTC
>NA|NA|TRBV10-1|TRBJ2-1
CASSKGLDYNEQFF
TGCGCCAGCAGTAAGGGACTTGACTACAATGAGCAGTTCTTC
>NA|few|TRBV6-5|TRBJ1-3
CASSYGGLGFGNTIYF
TGTGCCAGCAGTTATGGGGGGCTGGGTTTTGGAAACACCATATATTTT
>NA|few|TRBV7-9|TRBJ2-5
CASSLLEYQETQYF
TGTGCCAGCAGCTTACTAGAGTACCAAGAGACCCAGTACTTC
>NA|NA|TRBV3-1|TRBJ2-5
CASSRVGLEETQYF
TGTGCCAGCAGCCGGGTGGGCCTGGAGGAGACCCAGTACTTC
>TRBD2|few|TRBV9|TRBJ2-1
CASSEPRLAGGNEQFF
TGTGCCAGCAGCGAGCCCAGACTAGCGGGAGGAAATGAGCAGTTCTTC
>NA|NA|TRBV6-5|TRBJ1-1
CASSYSLNTEAFF
TGTGCCAGCAGTTACTCGCTAAACACTGAAGCTTTCTTT
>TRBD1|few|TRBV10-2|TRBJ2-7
CASRVTGGGYEQYF
TGCGCCAGCAGGGTGACAGGGGGCGGGTACGAGCAGTACTTC
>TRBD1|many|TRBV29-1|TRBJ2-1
CSVETGGKQFF
TGCAGCGTCGAGACAGGGGGAAAGCAGTTCTTC
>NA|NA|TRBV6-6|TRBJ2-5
CASSYGPQETQYF
TGTGCCAGCAGTTACGGTCCCCAAGAGACCCAGTACTTC
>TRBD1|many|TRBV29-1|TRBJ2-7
CSAKTGAYEQYF
TGCAGTGCTAAGACAGGGGCCTACGAGCAGTACTTC
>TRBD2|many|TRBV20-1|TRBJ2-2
CSARLAGDTGELFF
TGCAGTGCTAGACTAGCGGGAGACACCGGGGAGCTGTTTTTT
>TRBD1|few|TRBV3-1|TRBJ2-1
CASSQRGGTGVNEQFF
TGTGCCAGCAGCCAGAGGGGTGGGACAGGCGTCAATGAGCAGTTCTTC
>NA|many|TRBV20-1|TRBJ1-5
CSAKESPGTGQPQHF
TGCAGTGCTAAAGAATCCCCGGGGACCGGTCAGCCCCAGCATTTT
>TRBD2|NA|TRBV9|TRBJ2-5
CASSGGGLAAETQYF
TGTGCCAGCAGCGGGGGCGGACTAGCGGCTGAGACCCAGTACTTC
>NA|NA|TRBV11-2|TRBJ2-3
CASSLNGGAGQYF
TGTGCCAGCAGCTTAAACGGGGGAGCTGGGCAGTATTTT
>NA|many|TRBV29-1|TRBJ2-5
CSVGSPQETQYF
TGCAGCGTCGGAAGTCCCCAAGAGACCCAGTACTTC